The 19 T cell receptor beta chains below all came from one sample that was sequenced in a study of control samples from healthy donors and cancer patients. Some clones are missing from TCRdb's copy, which holds only in-frame ones; the method was immunoSEQ multiplex PCR. The sample includes around 90,000 clones, 85% of them seen just once. The material sequenced was blood. These receptors came from a man in his thirties or forties in good health.

With respect to this clone: A much larger clone lies a single base off, so this may be a read error. This specimen includes other DNA sequences encoding the same CDR3. The chain recombines TRBV5-1 with TRBJ2-1, with D tentatively TRBD1 or TRBD2 (5 bases each). This CDR3 is built from 16 residues. From germline, CDR1 is SGHRS and CDR2 YFSETQ. V was trimmed by 8 bases and J by 3 bases, leaving 21 bases between them. CDR3 sequence reads: CASSPQLFGGYNEQFF. CDR3 sequence (DNA): TGCGCCAGTAGCCCCCAGTTATTTGGGGGCTACAATGAGCAGTTCTTC.

This chain joins TRBV12-5 and TRBJ1-2, with a tentative D call TRBD1 (6 bases). With 3 bases removed from V and 7 bases from J, the gap between germline ends came to 18 bases. The CDR3 has 15 amino acids. CDR1 is LGHNT and CDR2 is FRNRAP in the germline V gene. The chain's CDR3 is CASGLSPAWGLGYTF. The DNA of the CDR3 is TGTGCTAGTGGTTTATCCCCGGCCTGGGGGCTTGGCTACACCTTC.

The chain links TRBV6-5 to TRBJ1-2, with unresolved D. Germline V lookup: CDR1 MNHEY, CDR2 SVGAGI. CDR3 length equals 11 residues. Trimming shortened V by 6 bases and J by 0 bases, and 2 bases separated the two germline ends. The CDR3: CASRTNYGYTF. CDR3 in DNA: TGTGCCAGCAGGACTAACTATGGCTACACCTTC.

The V and J genes are TRBV30 and TRBJ1-4; D may be TRBD1 (5 bases). CDR3 length equals 14 residues. V was trimmed by 1 base and J by 6 bases, leaving 12 bases between them. Germline loops: CDR1 GTSNPN, CDR2 SVGIG (reference sequence). The CDR3 here is CAWSGAGWDEKLFF. CDR3 nucleotides: TGTGCCTGGAGTGGAGCAGGGTGGGATGAAAAACTGTTTTTT.

J is TRBJ2-7 and V is TRBV2, with a possible D match to TRBD2 (5 bases). The CDR3 contains 13 residues. Per germline, CDR1 SNHLY and CDR2 FYNNEI. Between the trimmed V and J ends, which lost 2 bases and 5 bases, there was a span of 10 bases. CDR3 DNA: TGTGCCAGCAGTGAACGGGGAAGAAACGAGCAGTACTTC. Amino acids: CASSERGRNEQYF.

The chain has TRBV5-4 and TRBJ2-5, with TRBD1 as a possible D gene (6 bases). Per the germline V gene, CDR1 is SGHNT and CDR2 is YYREEE (reference sequence). CDR3 length equals 14 residues. V was clipped by 2 bases and J by 4 bases, with 12 bases between them. In DNA form, the CDR3 reads TGTGCCAGCAGCTTACAGGGATCCGGAGAGACCCAGTACTTC. This codes for CASSLQGSGETQYF. The entire variable domain, with the rest obtained from reference TRBV5-4 and TRBJ2-5, is as follows: ETGVTQSPTHLIKTRGQQVTLRCSSQSGHNTVSWYQQALGQGPQFIFQYYREEENGRGNFPPRFSGLQFPNYSSELNVNALELDDSALYLCASSLQGSGETQYFGPGTRLLVL.

This chain links TRBV19 with TRBJ2-7; D is unclear. Germline V lookup: CDR1 LNHDA, CDR2 SQIVND (reference sequence). Trimming took 5 bases from V and 3 from J, leaving 14 bases between them. The CDR3 length is 14 residues. CDR3 sequence (DNA): TGTGCCAGTAGTCCCCGGGTCTTCATCTACGAGCAGTACTTC. This translates into CASSPRVFIYEQYF.

The CDR3 protein is CASSADQPQHF. DNA of the CDR3: TGTGCCAGTAGTGCCGATCAGCCCCAGCATTTT. The chain carries TRBV19 and TRBJ1-5; no firm D call. Germline lookup yields CDR1 LNHDA and CDR2 SQIVND (reference sequence). This CDR3 has 11 residues. V shed 5 bases and J shed 5 bases, with 4 bases lying between them.

J is TRBJ1-6 and V is TRBV25-1, with D possibly matching TRBD1 (6 bases). From germline, CDR1 is MGHDK and CDR2 SYGVNS. V gave up 8 bases and J gave up 7 bases, with 15 bases separating them. There are 14 residues in the CDR3. CDR3 in DNA: TGTGCCAGCCACCCGGGGGCGCGCAATTCACCCCTCCACTTT. Its translation: CASHPGARNSPLHF.

V gene TRBV6-1 combines with J gene TRBJ1-5; D perhaps matches TRBD1 (5 bases). Trimming stripped 1 base from V and 4 bases from J, with 17 bases between. There are 17 residues in the CDR3. Germline CDR1 reads MNHNS; CDR2 reads SASEGT. CDR3 protein: CASSEGLGTVKNQPQHF. CDR3 sequence (DNA): TGTGCCAGCAGTGAAGGCCTCGGGACTGTCAAAAATCAGCCCCAGCATTTT.

V gene TRBV7-9 combines with J gene TRBJ1-2; 7 nucleotides align to TRBD1. The germline V gene has CDR1 SEHNR and CDR2 FQNEAQ (reference sequence). V lost 0 bases and J lost 7; bases outside the gene matches: 5. This CDR3 comprises 14 residues. The CDR3 reads CASSLAGSGGGYTF. CDR3 DNA sequence: TGTGCCAGCAGCTTAGCCGGGTCAGGGGGTGGCTACACCTTC.

This clone has only a few counts. This chain uses TRBV7-9 with TRBJ2-2; possible D gene TRBD2, 6 bases. V was pared by 4 bases and J by 6 bases, with 12 bases between. Germline V lookup: CDR1 SEHNR, CDR2 FQNEAQ (reference sequence). The CDR3 covers 14 residues. Here the CDR3 DNA reads TGTGCCAGCAGCTCGGTCGGGAGTGCCGGGGAGCTGTTTTTT. Translating it yields CASSSVGSAGELFF.

This chain links TRBV19 with TRBJ1-2; D unresolved. Per the germline V gene, CDR1 is LNHDA and CDR2 is SQIVND (reference sequence). V was trimmed by 3 bases and J by 8 bases, leaving 13 bases between them. This CDR3 has 13 residues. CDR3 loop: CASSIVEGVGYTF. The DNA for the CDR3 is TGTGCCAGTAGTATCGTGGAGGGCGTGGGCTACACCTTC.

This chain uses TRBV3-1 (or the pseudogene TRBV3-2) with TRBJ2-5; a possible D gene is TRBD2 (7 bases). Germline lookup yields CDR1 LGHDT and CDR2 YNNKEL (reference sequence). V lost 0 bases and J 5 bases, leaving 13 bases between the germline ends. The CDR3 has 15 residues. CDR3 nucleotides: TGTGCCAGCAGCCAAGAGTCCAGGGGAGGGGAGACCCAGTACTTC. Translation: CASSQESRGGETQYF.

This clone was detected once. The chain uses TRBV27 and TRBJ1-4; D is undetermined. V gave up 4 bases and J gave up 8 bases, with 17 bases separating them. Germline V gene data show CDR1 as MNHEY and CDR2 as SMNVEV (reference sequence). The CDR3 runs 15 residues. CDR3 coding DNA: TGTGCCAGCAGTTCCGACCCCTACCTGCGGGAAAAACTGTTTTTT. Its protein is CASSSDPYLREKLFF.

The chain combines TRBV12-3 or TRBV12-4 with TRBJ1-4; TRBD1 aligns across 7 bases. There are 12 residues in the CDR3. J gave up 12 bases and V 6 bases, and 7 bases lay outside the gene matches. CDR3 sequence reads: CASSLDRRELFF. The CDR3 bases are TGTGCCAGCAGCTTGGACAGGCGGGAACTGTTTTTT.

The chain is built from TRBV12-3 or TRBV12-4 and TRBJ1-5; D perhaps matches TRBD1 (5 bases). CDR3 length: 13 residues. V lost 6 bases to trimming and J lost 2 bases, with 8 bases between them. In DNA, the CDR3 is TGTGCCAGCAGATGGGACGGCAATCAGCCCCAGCATTTT. It yields the protein CASRWDGNQPQHF.

The chain couples TRBV5-4 to TRBJ2-1; D might be TRBD2 (5 bases). The V and J ends lost 1 base and 10 bases respectively, with 12 bases between them. The CDR3 is made up of 13 amino acids. Germline V gene lookup returns CDR1 SGHNT and CDR2 YYREEE (reference sequence). The CDR3 sequence: CASSLSASREQFF. Here the CDR3 DNA reads TGTGCCAGCAGCTTGTCGGCTAGCCGCGAGCAGTTCTTC.

The V and J genes are TRBV5-1 and TRBJ2-1, with 9 positions matching TRBD2. Losses at the gene ends were 3 bases for V and 2 bases for J; bases not matched to a gene: 3. The CDR3 covers 15 residues. Germline CDR1 SGHRS, CDR2 YFSETQ. CDR3 residues: CASSSLAGAYNEQFF. The CDR3 DNA sequence: TGCGCCAGCAGCTCCTTAGCGGGGGCCTACAATGAGCAGTTCTTC.